This T cell receptor beta chain was sequenced for a study of OX40 agonist ivuxolimab in advanced cancers. About the study: Dosing consisted of intravenous ivuxolimab at 0.01 to 10 mg/kg every 2 weeks. Antecedent anti-PD-1, anti-PD-L1 or anti-CTLA-4 therapy was permissible, with around 40% having received some.

Points from the study as a whole: Some nonresponders also had low normalized T-cell clonal expansion.

TCRdb keeps only in-frame clones here, not all; method: immunoSEQ multiplex PCR. Among some 67,000 clones listed, about four fifths were seen once. The CDR3 is made up of 13 amino acids. CDR1 and CDR2 (germline): SQVTM, ANQGSEA. The V and J ends lost 5 bases and 7 bases respectively, with 12 bases between them. This clone came up a few times. The antigen remains undetermined. This sample comprised CD4+ or CD8+ T cells sorted from blood, obtained in a trial of the OX40 agonist ivuxolimab. The sequence was obtained from an adult with an advanced solid tumor such as melanoma, head and neck, liver or kidney cancer. This chain uses TRBV29-1 with TRBJ1-6, with no clear D. The CDR3 bases are TGCAGCGTTCTAGTGTCGAGGAATTCACCCCTCCACTTT. This sequence encodes CSVLVSRNSPLHF.